Presented here are 6 T cell receptor beta chains from one specimen sequenced in a study of regulatory T cells in long-lasting Graves disease. CDR3 regions were amplified by Arm-PCR using iRepertoire HTBI primers to build TCR beta libraries. Each CDR3 protein is one row after TCRdb ran MiXCR on the multiplex PCR reads. The table lists hundreds of thousands of distinct CDR3 sequences, 16% of them singletons. Stated time point: newly diagnosed GD, antithyroid drugs for less than 3 months. With RNA extracted from PBMCs as input, the TCR library was made. In addition, the sample was reused for a study of T cells in Graves' hyperthyroidism and ophthalmopathy.

Source: peripheral blood mononuclear cells (PBMCs), taken at new diagnosis, from a patient treated with antithyroid drugs. The source is a woman aged 25 to 39 with Graves disease.

In its sample, this clonotype was seen many times. This chain joins TRBV12-3 or TRBV12-4 and TRBJ1-1, with 10 positions matching TRBD1. V was clipped by 6 bases and J by 6 bases; unmatched bases: 10. The CDR3 covers 15 residues. The CDR3 is CASRNRDRGISEAFF. CDR3 DNA: TGTGCCAGCAGAAACCGGGACAGGGGAATATCTGAAGCTTTCTTT.

V is TRBV6-1 and J is TRBJ2-3, with D perhaps TRBD2 (5 bases). Germline loops: CDR1 MNHNS, CDR2 SASEGT. This CDR3 is built from 16 residues. Trimming left V 6 bases short and J 2 bases short, with 18 bases between. CDR3 region: CASRDPGSFYTDTQYF. The CDR3 DNA sequence: TGTGCCAGCAGGGACCCGGGGAGTTTCTACACAGATACGCAGTATTTT.

This clonotype has more than one count but fewer than ten. The V call is TRBV12-3 or TRBV12-4, the J call TRBJ2-2; a possible D gene is TRBD2 (7 bases). Deletions cut 3 bases from V and 5 bases from J, with 13 bases between. There are 15 residues in the CDR3. CDR3 sequence reads: CASSFQGGGTGELFF. CDR3 DNA sequence: TGTGCCAGCAGTTTTCAGGGAGGGGGGACCGGGGAGCTGTTTTTT.

With regard to this clonotype: A single base separates this from a much larger clone, so it may be a read error. The chain employs TRBV6-2 or TRBV6-3 and TRBJ1-1; no reliable D call. CDR3 length: 13 residues. Germline V gene sequence: CDR1 MNHEY, CDR2 SVGEGT. The V gene lost 5 bases and the J gene lost 1 base, with 8 bases spanning the gap. The CDR3 loop reads CASSGMENTEAFF. CDR3 nucleotide sequence: TGTGCCAGCAGTGGAATGGAGAACACTGAAGCTTTCTTT.

A note on this clonotype: Given a far larger clone just one base away, this is likely a sequencing read error. The V gene is TRBV5-5, the J gene TRBJ2-3; the D is unclear. Trimming pared 1 base from V and 4 bases from J, leaving 4 bases between. CDR1 and CDR2 from the germline V gene are SGHKS and YYEKEE (reference sequence). This CDR3 spans 12 amino acids. CDR3 loop: CASSLYADTQYF. CDR3 nucleotide sequence: TGTGCCAGCAGCTTGTACGCAGATACGCAGTATTTT.

At least ten counts were recorded for this clonotype. The gene calls are TRBV24-1 and TRBJ2-3, with 8 bases matching TRBD1. CDR1 and CDR2 from the germline V gene are KGHDR and SFDVKD. Losses at the gene ends were 2 bases for V and 4 bases for J; bases not matched to a gene: 7. The CDR3 sequence is 16 residues long. CDR3 residues: CATSDSQGQGPDTQYF. In DNA, the CDR3 is TGTGCCACCAGTGATTCCCAAGGACAGGGCCCAGATACGCAGTATTTT.